What follows are 16 T cell receptor beta chains derived from one specimen sequenced in a study of identical twins. TCRdb recomputed calls from the 5' RACE reads with MiXCR, one row per CDR3 protein. The data show some 1,600,000 distinct CDR3 sequences, around 29% seen once. Sequencing used cord blood. The receptor source for this set is a newborn girl in good health.

The rearrangement links TRBV3-1 to TRBJ2-7, with TRBD1 identical over 8 bases. CDR3 length: 14 residues. The ends lost 5 bases at V and 7 bases at J; junction bases unmatched: 10. Germline loops: CDR1 LGHDT, CDR2 YNNKEL (reference sequence). For the CDR3, the DNA is TGTGCCAGCAGCAGAGGGCAGGGGGCGGGTGAGCAGTACTTC. Amino acids: CASSRGQGAGEQYF.

The V call is TRBV20-1, the J call TRBJ1-6; no firm D call. The CDR3 runs to 14 residues. Germline lookup yields CDR1 DFQATT and CDR2 SNEGSKA (reference sequence). V gave up 4 bases and J gave up 4 bases, with 11 bases separating them. The CDR3 region is CSAKFWDYNSPLHF. In DNA, the CDR3 is TGCAGTGCTAAATTTTGGGATTATAATTCACCCCTCCACTTT.

The chain links TRBV24-1 to TRBJ2-1; 7 bases are a match to TRBD1. Germline values: CDR1 KGHDR, CDR2 SFDVKD. The CDR3 sequence is 16 residues long. Unmatched junction bases numbered 5, after V lost 4 bases and J lost 0 bases. The CDR3 bases are TGTGCCACCAGTGACTACAGGGGTTACTCCTACAATGAGCAGTTCTTC. Translation: CATSDYRGYSYNEQFF.

This clonotype occurred a few times. V and J are TRBV6-1 and TRBJ2-5; TRBD2 matches at 8 bases. Germline V CDR1 and CDR2: MNHNS, SASEGT. This CDR3 comprises 17 residues. V lost 4 bases, J lost 4 bases, and 14 bases stayed unmatched. The CDR3 sequence: CASSAPAGGLSRETQYF. The CDR3 DNA sequence: TGTGCCAGCAGTGCCCCGGCGGGGGGCCTTAGCAGAGAGACCCAGTACTTC.

The V gene is TRBV29-1, the J gene TRBJ2-1; the match to TRBD2 covers 8 bases. Germline V gene data show CDR1 as SQVTM and CDR2 as ANQGSEA. Germline trimming cut 1 base from V and 0 bases from J; bases unmatched to any gene: 8. The CDR3 length is 17 residues. The CDR3 DNA sequence: TGCAGCGTTGAAGGGCTAGCGGGCTACAGCTCCTACAATGAGCAGTTCTTC. Its protein is CSVEGLAGYSSYNEQFF.

The chain uses TRBV20-1 and TRBJ2-3, with 8 bases lining up with TRBD2. This CDR3 is 14 amino acids long. Germline V CDR1 and CDR2: DFQATT, SNEGSKA (reference sequence). V lost 1 base to trimming and J lost 6 bases; unmatched junction nucleotides: 6. The CDR3 loop is CSARAGGATDTQYF. The CDR3 bases are TGCAGTGCTAGAGCGGGGGGGGCAACGGATACGCAGTATTTT.

The CDR3 loop is CSANPLREGNYNEQFF. Written as DNA, the CDR3 is TGCAGTGCTAACCCCCTGCGAGAGGGAAACTACAATGAGCAGTTCTTC. The V and J genes are TRBV20-1 and TRBJ2-1, with a weak D call TRBD2 (5 bases). There are 16 residues in the CDR3. V was pared by 4 bases and J by 3 bases, with 19 bases between. CDR1 and CDR2 (germline): DFQATT, SNEGSKA (reference sequence).

The CDR3 region is CAWGPRPAFF. The CDR3 region has the DNA TGTGCCTGGGGACCGCGCCCAGCTTTCTTT. The rearrangement links TRBV30 to TRBJ1-1; D gene uncertain. This CDR3 spans 10 amino acids. Germline V lookup: CDR1 GTSNPN, CDR2 SVGIG (reference sequence). V gave up 5 bases and J gave up 10 bases, with 11 bases separating them. Full variable domain (missing parts from reference TRBV30 and TRBJ1-1): SQTIHQWPATLVQPVGSPLSLECTVEGTSNPNLYWYRQAAGRGLQLLFYSVGIGQISSEVPQNLSASRPQDRQFILSSKKLLLSDSGFYLCAWGPRPAFFGQGTRLTVV.

This clonotype was detected ten times or more. The V and J genes are TRBV12-3 or TRBV12-4 and TRBJ2-3, with 9 bases that match TRBD2. Trimming at V came to 4 bases and at J to 0 bases, leaving 17 bases not matched to a gene. The CDR3 is made up of 20 amino acids. The CDR3 loop reads CASSSHLTSGYISSTDTQYF. The CDR3 DNA sequence: TGTGCCAGCAGTTCCCACTTGACTAGCGGCTATATCTCTAGCACAGATACGCAGTATTTT.

The chain combines TRBV20-1 with TRBJ2-1; a weak D match, TRBD2 (6 bases). The CDR3 covers 11 residues. CDR1 and CDR2 (germline): DFQATT, SNEGSKA (reference sequence). V lost 1 base, J lost 9 bases, and 7 bases lay in between. Written as DNA, the CDR3 is TGCAGTGCTAGAGTCGGGAGTGAGCAGTTCTTC. Protein sequence: CSARVGSEQFF.

This clonotype was detected many times. The V and J genes are TRBV5-1 and TRBJ2-1; 11 positions agree with TRBD2. J gave up 7 bases and V 1 base, and 4 bases lay outside the gene matches. Germline V gene sequence: CDR1 SGHRS, CDR2 YFSETQ. This CDR3 has 15 residues. CDR3 bases: TGCGCCAGCAGCTTGACTAGCGGGAGTCAAAATGAGCAGTTCTTC. As protein: CASSLTSGSQNEQFF.

This clonotype was observed a handful of times. The chain recombines TRBV6-2 or TRBV6-3 with TRBJ2-1; 16 bases match TRBD2. The CDR3 contains 21 residues. Germline assignment: CDR1 MNHEY and CDR2 SVGEGT. V gave up 7 bases and J gave up 6 bases; unmatched junction bases: 21. CDR3 amino acids: CASTSDVLGTSGRAGGNEQFF. The DNA of the CDR3 is TGTGCCAGCACCTCGGACGTCCTAGGGACTAGCGGGAGGGCCGGGGGCAATGAGCAGTTCTTC.

The count of this clonotype is one. This chain links TRBV9 with TRBJ2-2, with D maybe TRBD1 (6 bases). This CDR3 has 15 amino acids. V gave up 3 bases and J gave up 8 bases, with 17 bases separating them. CDR1 and CDR2 (germline): SGDLS, YYNGEE. CDR3 residues: CASSASDRGQGELFF. The CDR3 region has the DNA TGTGCCAGCAGCGCATCGGACAGAGGTCAAGGGGAGCTGTTTTTT.

This clonotype appeared a few times. This sequence joins TRBV3-1 and TRBJ1-1, with D uncertain. Germline CDR1 reads LGHDT; CDR2 reads YNNKEL (reference sequence). This CDR3 has 12 amino acids. V lost 1 base to trimming and J lost 11 bases, with 11 bases between them. The CDR3 loop is CASSQGLDKAFF. The DNA for the CDR3 is TGTGCCAGCAGCCAAGGTTTGGATAAGGCTTTCTTT.

The chain combines TRBV27 with TRBJ1-1; 8 nucleotides match TRBD1. After removal of 0 bases from V and 0 bases from J, the junction contained 3 bases not matched to a gene. Germline values: CDR1 MNHEY, CDR2 SMNVEV (reference sequence). The length of the CDR3 is 16 residues. As DNA, the CDR3 is TGTGCCAGCAGTTTATCGTACAGGGGGATGAACACTGAAGCTTTCTTT. Its protein is CASSLSYRGMNTEAFF.

Only a few counts were recorded for this clonotype. The V call is TRBV29-1, the J call TRBJ2-1; D uncertain. Germline values: CDR1 SQVTM, CDR2 ANQGSEA. The CDR3 covers 15 residues. Trimming stripped 4 bases from V and 4 bases from J, with 17 bases between. The DNA of the CDR3 is TGCAGCGTTGCGCATCTGGTGGGCCTTTACAATGAGCAGTTCTTC. Translation gives CSVAHLVGLYNEQFF.